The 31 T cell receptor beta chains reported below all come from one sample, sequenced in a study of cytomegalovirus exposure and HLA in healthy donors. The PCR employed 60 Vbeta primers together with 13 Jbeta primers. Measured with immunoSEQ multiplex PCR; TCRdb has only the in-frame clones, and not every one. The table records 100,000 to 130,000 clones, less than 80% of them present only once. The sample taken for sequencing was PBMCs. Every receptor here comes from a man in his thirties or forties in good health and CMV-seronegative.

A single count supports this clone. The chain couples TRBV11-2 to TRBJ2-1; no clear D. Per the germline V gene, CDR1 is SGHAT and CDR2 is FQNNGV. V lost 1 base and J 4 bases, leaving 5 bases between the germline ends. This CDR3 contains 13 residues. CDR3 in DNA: TGTGCCAGCAGCTTAGGTCAATACAATGAGCAGTTCTTC. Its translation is CASSLGQYNEQFF.

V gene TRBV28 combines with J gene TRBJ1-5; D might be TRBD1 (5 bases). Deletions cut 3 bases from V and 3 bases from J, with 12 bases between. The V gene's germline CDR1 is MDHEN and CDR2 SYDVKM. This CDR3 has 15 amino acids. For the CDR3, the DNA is TGTGCCAGCAGTTTGGGCTCGACAGACAATCAGCCCCAGCATTTT. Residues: CASSLGSTDNQPQHF.

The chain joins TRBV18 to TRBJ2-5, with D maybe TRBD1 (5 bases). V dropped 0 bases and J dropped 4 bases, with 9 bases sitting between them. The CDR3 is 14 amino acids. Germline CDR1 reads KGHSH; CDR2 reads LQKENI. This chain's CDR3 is CASSPPIGAETQYF. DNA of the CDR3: TGTGCCAGCTCACCACCGATAGGGGCAGAGACCCAGTACTTC.

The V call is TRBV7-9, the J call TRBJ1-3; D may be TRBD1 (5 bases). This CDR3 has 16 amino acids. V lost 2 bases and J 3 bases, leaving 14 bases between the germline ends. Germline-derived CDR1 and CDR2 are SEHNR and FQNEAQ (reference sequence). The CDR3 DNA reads TGTGCCAGCAGCTTACTCGACAGCGCCGTTGGAAACACCATATATTTT. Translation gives CASSLLDSAVGNTIYF.

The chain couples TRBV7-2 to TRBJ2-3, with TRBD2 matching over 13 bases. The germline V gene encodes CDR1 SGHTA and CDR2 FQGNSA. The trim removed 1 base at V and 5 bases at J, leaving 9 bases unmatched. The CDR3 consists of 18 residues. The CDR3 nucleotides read TGTGCCAGCAGCTTAGGAAGGACTAGCGGGAGTATAGGAGATACGCAGTATTTT. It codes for CASSLGRTSGSIGDTQYF.

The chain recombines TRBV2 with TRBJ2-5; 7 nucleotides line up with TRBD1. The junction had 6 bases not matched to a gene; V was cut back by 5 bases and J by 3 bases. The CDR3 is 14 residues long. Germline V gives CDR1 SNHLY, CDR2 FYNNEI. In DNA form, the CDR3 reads TGTGCCAGCAGTCCGACAGGGCCAAAAGAGACCCAGTACTTC. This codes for CASSPTGPKETQYF.

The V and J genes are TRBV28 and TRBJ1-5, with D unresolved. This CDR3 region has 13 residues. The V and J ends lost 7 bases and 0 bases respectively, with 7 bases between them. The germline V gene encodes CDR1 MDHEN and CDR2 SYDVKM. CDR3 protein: CASKQNSNQPQHF. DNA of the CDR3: TGTGCCAGCAAACAAAATAGCAATCAGCCCCAGCATTTT.

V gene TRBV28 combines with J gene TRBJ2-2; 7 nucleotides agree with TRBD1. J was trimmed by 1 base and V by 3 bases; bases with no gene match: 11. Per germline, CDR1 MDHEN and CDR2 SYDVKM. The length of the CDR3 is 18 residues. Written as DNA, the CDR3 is TGTGCCAGCAGTTTTCGTTCGGCGACAGGGAAGAACACCGGGGAGCTGTTTTTT. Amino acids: CASSFRSATGKNTGELFF. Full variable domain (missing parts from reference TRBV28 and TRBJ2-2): DVKVTQSSRYLVKRTGEKVFLECVQDMDHENMFWYRQDPGLGLRLIYFSYDVKMKEKGDIPEGYSVSREKKERFSLILESASTNQTSMYLCASSFRSATGKNTGELFFGEGSRLTVL.

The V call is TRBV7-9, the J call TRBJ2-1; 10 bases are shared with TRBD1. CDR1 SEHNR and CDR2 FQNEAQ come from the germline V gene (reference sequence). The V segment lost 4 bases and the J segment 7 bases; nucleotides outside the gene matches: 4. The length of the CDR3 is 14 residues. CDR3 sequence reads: CASSSRQGANEQFF. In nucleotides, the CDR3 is TGTGCCAGCAGCTCTAGACAGGGGGCAAATGAGCAGTTCTTC.

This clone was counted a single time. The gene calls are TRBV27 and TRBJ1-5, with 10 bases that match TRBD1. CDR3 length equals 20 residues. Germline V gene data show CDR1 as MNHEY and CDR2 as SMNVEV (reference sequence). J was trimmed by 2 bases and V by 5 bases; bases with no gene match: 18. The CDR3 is CASSLLDGTGVFVGNQPQHF. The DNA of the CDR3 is TGTGCCAGCAGTCTACTTGACGGGACAGGGGTTTTTGTCGGCAATCAGCCCCAGCATTTT.

DNA of the CDR3: TGTGCCAGCAGCACGGGACAGGGAATCTCTGGGGCCAACGTCCTGACTTTC. This translates into CASSTGQGISGANVLTF. The V gene is TRBV7-9, the J gene TRBJ2-6; TRBD1 agrees at 9 bases. Trimming cost V 5 bases and J 0 bases; bases outside gene matches: 5. Germline loops: CDR1 SEHNR, CDR2 FQNEAQ (reference sequence). CDR3 length: 17 amino acids.

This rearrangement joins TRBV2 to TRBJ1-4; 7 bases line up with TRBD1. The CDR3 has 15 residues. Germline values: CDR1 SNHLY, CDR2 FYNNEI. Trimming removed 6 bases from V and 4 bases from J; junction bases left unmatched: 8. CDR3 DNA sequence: TGTGCCAGCAGCCTCACACAGGGGCTTAATGAAAAACTGTTTTTT. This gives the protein CASSLTQGLNEKLFF.

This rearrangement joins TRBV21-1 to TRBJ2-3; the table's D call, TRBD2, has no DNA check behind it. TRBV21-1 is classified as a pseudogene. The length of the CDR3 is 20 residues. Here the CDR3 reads CASSKAWTSGGTGPPDTQYF. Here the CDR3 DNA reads TGTGCCAGCAGCAAGGCGTGGACTAGCGGGGGGACCGGGCCCCCAGATACGCAGTATTTT.

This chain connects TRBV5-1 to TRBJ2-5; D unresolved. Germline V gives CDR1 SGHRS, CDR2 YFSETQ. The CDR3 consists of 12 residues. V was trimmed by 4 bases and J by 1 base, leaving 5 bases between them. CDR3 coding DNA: TGCGCCAGCAGCCGTAGCCAAGAGACCCAGTACTTC. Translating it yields CASSRSQETQYF.

CDR3 region: CASSAGQNTGELFF. Here the CDR3 DNA reads TGTGCCAGCAGCGCGGGACAGAACACCGGGGAGCTGTTTTTT. The V and J genes are TRBV9 and TRBJ2-2; D might be TRBD1 (6 bases). The CDR3 spans 14 residues. V was shortened by 3 bases and J by 1 base, with 7 bases between the two germline ends. Per the germline V gene, CDR1 is SGDLS and CDR2 is YYNGEE.

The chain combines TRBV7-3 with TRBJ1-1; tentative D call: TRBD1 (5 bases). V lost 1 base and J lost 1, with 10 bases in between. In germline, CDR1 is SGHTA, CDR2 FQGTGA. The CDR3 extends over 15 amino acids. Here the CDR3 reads CASSLNQGPNTEAFF. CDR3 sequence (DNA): TGTGCCAGCAGCTTAAATCAGGGCCCGAACACTGAAGCTTTCTTT.

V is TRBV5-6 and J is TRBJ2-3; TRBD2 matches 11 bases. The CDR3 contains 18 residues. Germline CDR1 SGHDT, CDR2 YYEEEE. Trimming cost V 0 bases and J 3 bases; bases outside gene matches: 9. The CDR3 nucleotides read TGTGCCAGCAGCTTGGGGGAGATAGCGGGAGGGATGACAGATACGCAGTATTTT. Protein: CASSLGEIAGGMTDTQYF.

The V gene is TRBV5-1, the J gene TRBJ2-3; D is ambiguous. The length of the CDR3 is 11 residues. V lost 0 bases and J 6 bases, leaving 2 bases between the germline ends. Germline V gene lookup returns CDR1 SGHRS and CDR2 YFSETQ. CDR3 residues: CASSLADTQYF. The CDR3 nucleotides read TGCGCCAGCAGCTTGGCGGATACGCAGTATTTT.

The CDR3 is CASSGGNEQFF. As DNA, the CDR3 is TGTGCCAGCAGTGGCGGCAATGAGCAGTTCTTC. V usage is TRBV25-1 and J usage is TRBJ2-1, with no clear D. Germline V gives CDR1 MGHDK, CDR2 SYGVNS. The CDR3 spans 11 residues. V dropped 4 bases and J dropped 6 bases, with 4 bases sitting between them.

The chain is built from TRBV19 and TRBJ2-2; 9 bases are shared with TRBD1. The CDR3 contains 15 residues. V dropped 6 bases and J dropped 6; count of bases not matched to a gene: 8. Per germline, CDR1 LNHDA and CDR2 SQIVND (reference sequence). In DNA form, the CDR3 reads TGTGCCAGTAGGGGGACAGGGAGTCTCCCCGGGGAGCTGTTTTTT. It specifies CASRGTGSLPGELFF.

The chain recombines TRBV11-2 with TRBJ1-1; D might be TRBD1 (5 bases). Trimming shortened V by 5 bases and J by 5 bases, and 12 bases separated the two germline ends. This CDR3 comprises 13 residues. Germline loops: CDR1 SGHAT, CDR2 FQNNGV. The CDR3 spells CASSLWTRTEAFF. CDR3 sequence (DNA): TGTGCCAGCAGCCTATGGACACGGACTGAAGCTTTCTTT.

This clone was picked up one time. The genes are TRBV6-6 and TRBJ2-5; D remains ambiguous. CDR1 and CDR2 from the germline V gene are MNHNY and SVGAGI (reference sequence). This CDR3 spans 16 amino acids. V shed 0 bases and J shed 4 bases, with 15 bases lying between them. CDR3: CASSYSSLVQPETQYF. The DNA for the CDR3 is TGTGCCAGCAGTTACTCGTCTCTAGTCCAACCAGAGACCCAGTACTTC.

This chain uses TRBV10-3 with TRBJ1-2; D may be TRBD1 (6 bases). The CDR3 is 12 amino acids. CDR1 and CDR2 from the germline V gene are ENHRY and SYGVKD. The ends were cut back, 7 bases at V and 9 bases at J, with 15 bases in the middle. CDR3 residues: CAIMEGGWSYTF. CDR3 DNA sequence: TGTGCCATCATGGAGGGGGGGTGGAGCTACACCTTC.

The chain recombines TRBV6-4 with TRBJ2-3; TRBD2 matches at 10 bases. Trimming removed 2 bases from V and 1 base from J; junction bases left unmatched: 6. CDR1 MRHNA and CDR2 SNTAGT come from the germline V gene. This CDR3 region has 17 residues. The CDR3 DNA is TGTGCCAGCAGTGACGGGACTAGCGTGGACGGCACAGATACGCAGTATTTT. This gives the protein CASSDGTSVDGTDTQYF.

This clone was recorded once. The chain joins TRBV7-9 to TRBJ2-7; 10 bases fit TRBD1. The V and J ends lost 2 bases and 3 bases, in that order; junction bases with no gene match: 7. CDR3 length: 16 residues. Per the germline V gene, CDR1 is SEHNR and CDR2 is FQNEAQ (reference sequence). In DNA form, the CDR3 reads TGTGCCAGCAGCTTATTTGGCCGGACAGGGGGCTACGAGCAGTACTTC. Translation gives CASSLFGRTGGYEQYF.

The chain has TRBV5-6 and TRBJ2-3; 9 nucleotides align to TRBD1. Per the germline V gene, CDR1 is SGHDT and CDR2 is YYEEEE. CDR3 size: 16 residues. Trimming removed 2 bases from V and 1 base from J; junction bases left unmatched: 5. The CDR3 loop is CASSLQGAEGTDTQYF. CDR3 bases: TGTGCCAGCAGCTTACAGGGGGCGGAGGGCACAGATACGCAGTATTTT.

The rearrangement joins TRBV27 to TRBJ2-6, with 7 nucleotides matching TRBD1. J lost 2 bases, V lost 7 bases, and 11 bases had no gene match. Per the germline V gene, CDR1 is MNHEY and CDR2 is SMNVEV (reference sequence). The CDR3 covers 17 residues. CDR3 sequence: CASKKRGRGAGANVLTF. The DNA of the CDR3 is TGTGCCAGCAAGAAAAGGGGGCGAGGGGCTGGGGCCAACGTCCTGACTTTC.

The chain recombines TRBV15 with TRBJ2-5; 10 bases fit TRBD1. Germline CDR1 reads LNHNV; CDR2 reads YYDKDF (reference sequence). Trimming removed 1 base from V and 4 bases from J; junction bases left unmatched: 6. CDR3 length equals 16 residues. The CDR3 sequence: CATSRVRTGGRETQYF. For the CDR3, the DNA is TGTGCCACCAGCAGAGTGCGGACAGGGGGAAGAGAGACCCAGTACTTC.

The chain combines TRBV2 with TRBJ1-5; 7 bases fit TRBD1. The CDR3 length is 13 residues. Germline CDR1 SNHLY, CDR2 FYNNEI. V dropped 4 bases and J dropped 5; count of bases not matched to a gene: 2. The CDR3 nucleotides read TGTGCCAGCAGTGGAGGGGGCGATCAGCCCCAGCATTTT. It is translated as CASSGGGDQPQHF.

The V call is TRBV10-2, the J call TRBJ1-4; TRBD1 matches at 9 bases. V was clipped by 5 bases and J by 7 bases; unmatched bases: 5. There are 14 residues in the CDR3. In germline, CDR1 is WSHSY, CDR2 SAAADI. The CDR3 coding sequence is TGCGCCAGCAGTCTGGGACAGGGCCCTGAAAAACTGTTTTTT. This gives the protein CASSLGQGPEKLFF.

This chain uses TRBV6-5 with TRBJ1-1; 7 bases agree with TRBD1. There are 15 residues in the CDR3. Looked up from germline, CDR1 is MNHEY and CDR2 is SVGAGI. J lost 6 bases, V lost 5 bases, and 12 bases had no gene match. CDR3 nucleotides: TGTGCCAGCAGTAGTCCCGAGACAGGGTTGCCTGAAGCTTTCTTT. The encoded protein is CASSSPETGLPEAFF.